The 23 T cell receptor beta chains below were found in one sample sequenced in a study of radiotherapy plus CTLA-4 blockade in lung cancer. Libraries were prepared by immunoSEQ multiplex PCR; TCRdb keeps only in-frame clonotypes and omits some of them. The repertoire consists of about 67,000 clones, with more than 70% occurring once and the leading ten covering roughly 15%. The sample consisted of peripheral blood, taken from a patient treated with radiotherapy plus ipilimumab. All receptors derive from a human donor with non-small cell lung cancer whose response to radiotherapy plus ipilimumab could not be evaluated. Some clones in this sample may be carry-over from other donors' samples.

The V and J genes are TRBV9 and TRBJ2-3; D is ambiguous. Trimming left V 0 bases short and J 2 bases short, with 10 bases between. There are 15 residues in the CDR3. Germline values: CDR1 SGDLS, CDR2 YYNGEE. CDR3 protein: CASSVGARYTDTQYF. CDR3 in DNA: TGTGCCAGCAGCGTAGGAGCTCGTTACACAGATACGCAGTATTTT.

J is TRBJ2-6 and V is TRBV10-3; D perhaps matches TRBD2 (7 bases). From germline, CDR1 is ENHRY and CDR2 SYGVKD. There are 17 residues in the CDR3. The V and J ends lost 4 bases and 0 bases respectively, with 13 bases between them. The CDR3 loop reads CAISVGGASSGANVLTF. CDR3 DNA: TGTGCCATCAGTGTAGGGGGGGCCAGCTCTGGGGCCAACGTCCTGACTTTC.

V is TRBV4-3 and J is TRBJ2-5, with TRBD2 matching over 11 bases. With 4 bases clipped from V and 5 bases from J, the junction kept 12 bases outside the gene matches. In germline, CDR1 is LGHNA, CDR2 YSLEER. CDR3 length: 17 residues. The CDR3 here is CASSPGLAGQLGETQYF. CDR3 bases: TGCGCCAGCAGCCCAGGACTAGCGGGCCAACTGGGGGAGACCCAGTACTTC.

The chain has TRBV9 and TRBJ2-5, with 9 positions matching TRBD1. The germline V gene has CDR1 SGDLS and CDR2 YYNGEE. CDR3 size: 15 residues. J lost 5 bases, V lost 4 bases, and 9 bases had no gene match. As DNA, the CDR3 is TGTGCCAGCAGCCTAAGAACAGGGGGCCGGGAGACCCAGTACTTC. It translates to CASSLRTGGRETQYF.

This clone was counted at least ten times. The chain recombines TRBV5-1 with TRBJ1-1, with TRBD1 as a possible D gene (6 bases). The V end was cut by 0 bases, the J end by 3 bases, with 6 bases between. Germline CDR1 and CDR2: SGHRS and YFSETQ. The CDR3 sequence is 13 residues long. CDR3 sequence: CASSLDRDTEAFF. The CDR3 nucleotides read TGCGCCAGCAGCTTGGACAGGGACACTGAAGCTTTCTTT.

The chain links TRBV15 to TRBJ2-7; 7 bases agree with TRBD1. This CDR3 has 15 residues. Germline CDR1 is LNHNV and CDR2 is YYDKDF (reference sequence). V dropped 6 bases and J dropped 3; count of bases not matched to a gene: 11. CDR3 loop: CATRAEGQTIYEQYF. CDR3 nucleotides: TGTGCCACCAGGGCCGAGGGACAGACTATCTACGAGCAGTACTTC.

The V and J genes are TRBV4-1 and TRBJ2-2, with 12 bases that match TRBD1. CDR3 length equals 17 residues. In germline, CDR1 is MGHRA, CDR2 YSYEKL. V shed 0 bases, J shed 6 bases, and the junction held 5 bases outside the gene matches. CDR3 DNA: TGCGCCAGCAGCCAAGAAGGGACAGGGGGCGCGCCCGGGGAGCTGTTTTTT. Its protein product is CASSQEGTGGAPGELFF.

V is TRBV7-3 and J is TRBJ1-2; D is perhaps TRBD1 (6 bases). V was clipped by 5 bases and J by 4 bases, with 11 bases between them. The germline CDR1 and CDR2 sequences are SGHTA and FQGTGA. The CDR3 has 13 amino acids. CDR3 DNA: TGTGCCAGCAGCGCGACAGGATCCTATGGCTACACCTTC. This translates into CASSATGSYGYTF.

V gene TRBV7-6 combines with J gene TRBJ2-7; 7 bases are a match to TRBD1. Germline V CDR1 and CDR2: SGHVS, FNYEAQ. V shed 5 bases and J 3 bases; nucleotides not matched to a gene: 7. CDR3 length equals 14 residues. CDR3 in DNA: TGTGCCAGCAGCGCAGGGGGTTCTGTCTACGAGCAGTACTTC. Translation: CASSAGGSVYEQYF.

This rearrangement joins TRBV27 to TRBJ1-5, with 9 positions matching TRBD1. Per the germline V gene, CDR1 is MNHEY and CDR2 is SMNVEV (reference sequence). The CDR3 loop spans 14 amino acids. The V gene end was trimmed by 6 bases and the J gene end by 7 bases; junction bases not matched to a gene: 7. The CDR3: CASSPGTGRQPQHF. The CDR3 region has the DNA TGTGCCAGCAGCCCCGGGACAGGGAGACAGCCCCAGCATTTT.

The chain employs TRBV5-1 and TRBJ2-1; 8 bases are a match to TRBD1. CDR3 length: 14 residues. V lost 0 bases and J lost 4; bases outside the gene matches: 0. Germline V gene data show CDR1 as SGHRS and CDR2 as YFSETQ. The chain's CDR3 is CASSLGTGYNEQFF. Here the CDR3 DNA reads TGCGCCAGCAGCTTGGGGACAGGGTACAATGAGCAGTTCTTC.

This chain connects TRBV5-1 to TRBJ2-3, with 7 bases identical to TRBD2. CDR3 length: 15 amino acids. CDR1 SGHRS and CDR2 YFSETQ come from the germline V gene. Germline trimming cut 0 bases from V and 3 bases from J; bases unmatched to any gene: 4. The DNA for the CDR3 is TGCGCCAGCAGCTTGGCCAGGGAGGGAACAGATACGCAGTATTTT. Its protein is CASSLAREGTDTQYF.

This rearrangement joins TRBV19 to TRBJ1-6, with a weak D call TRBD1 (5 bases). The CDR3 extends over 15 amino acids. Trimming took off 2 bases at V and 9 bases at J, with 14 bases between the two ends. CDR1 is LNHDA and CDR2 is SQIVND in the germline V gene (reference sequence). CDR3 sequence: CASSIPGRRGSPLHF. CDR3 sequence (DNA): TGTGCCAGTAGTATACCCGGCCGGAGGGGTTCACCCCTCCACTTT.

This sequence joins TRBV19 and TRBJ1-5; D is ambiguous. Germline values: CDR1 LNHDA, CDR2 SQIVND (reference sequence). Trimming left V 4 bases short and J 7 bases short, with 14 bases between. The CDR3 has 14 amino acids. The CDR3 region has the DNA TGTGCCAGTAGTACCCGAGCCACTCGGCAGCCCCAGCATTTT. It codes for CASSTRATRQPQHF.

The rearrangement uses TRBV18 and TRBJ2-1; D is unresolved. Deletions cut 2 bases from V and 6 bases from J, with 11 bases between. The germline gives CDR1 KGHSH, CDR2 LQKENI. The CDR3 covers 14 residues. The CDR3 reads CASSPAPRSNEQFF. Here the CDR3 DNA reads TGTGCCAGCTCACCAGCTCCGCGGAGCAATGAGCAGTTCTTC.

V usage is TRBV2 and J usage is TRBJ2-3; 10 bases fit TRBD1. The CDR3 sequence is 12 residues long. The ends lost 8 bases at V and 8 bases at J; junction bases unmatched: 4. CDR1 is SNHLY and CDR2 is FYNNEI in the germline V gene. CDR3 region: CASRDRGGTQYF. CDR3 nucleotides: TGTGCCAGCCGGGACAGGGGAGGTACGCAGTATTTT.

The CDR3 here is CASRTGTDIYEQYF. The DNA for the CDR3 is TGCGCCAGCAGAACCGGGACAGATATTTACGAGCAGTACTTC. The J gene is TRBJ2-7, the V gene TRBV5-1, with 7 bases fitting TRBD1. V gave up 5 bases and J gave up 4 bases; unmatched junction bases: 9. Per the germline V gene, CDR1 is SGHRS and CDR2 is YFSETQ. The CDR3 totals 14 residues. The full variable domain, rest sourced from reference TRBV5-1 and TRBJ2-7, is KAGVTQTPRYLIKTRGQQVTLSCSPISGHRSVSWYQQTPGQGLQFLFEYFSETQRNKGNFPGRFSGRQFSNSRSEMNVSTLELGDSALYLCASRTGTDIYEQYFGPGTRLTVT.

This clone was seen a handful of times. The gene calls are TRBV5-1 and TRBJ1-6; weak D call: TRBD1 (5 bases). Germline V lookup: CDR1 SGHRS, CDR2 YFSETQ. The CDR3 has 15 amino acids. V was shortened by 3 bases and J by 0 bases, with 7 bases between the two germline ends. The CDR3 coding sequence is TGCGCCAGCAGCTCCGACAGCTCCTATAATTCACCCCTCCACTTT. Translating gives CASSSDSSYNSPLHF. Together with reference TRBV5-1 and TRBJ1-6, the CDR3 gives the full variable domain: KAGVTQTPRYLIKTRGQQVTLSCSPISGHRSVSWYQQTPGQGLQFLFEYFSETQRNKGNFPGRFSGRQFSNSRSEMNVSTLELGDSALYLCASSSDSSYNSPLHFGNGTRLTVT.

V is TRBV7-2 and J is TRBJ1-5; D uncertain. This CDR3 comprises 15 residues. CDR1 SGHTA and CDR2 FQGNSA come from the germline V gene. The V gene lost 0 bases and the J gene lost 3 bases, with 9 bases spanning the gap. The CDR3 region is CASSLAVSSNQPQHF. In nucleotides, the CDR3 is TGTGCCAGCAGCTTAGCGGTCAGTTCCAATCAGCCCCAGCATTTT.

The chain joins TRBV4-3 to TRBJ2-7; D is unresolved. The CDR3 is 12 amino acids. Looked up from germline, CDR1 is LGHNA and CDR2 is YSLEER. V was pared by 3 bases and J by 1 base, with 4 bases between. CDR3 loop: CASSHISYEQYF. Written as DNA, the CDR3 is TGCGCCAGCAGCCACATTTCCTACGAGCAGTACTTC.

This clone was found a few times. The genes are TRBV10-3 and TRBJ2-7; 7 nucleotides match TRBD1. Per germline, CDR1 ENHRY and CDR2 SYGVKD. This CDR3 is 12 amino acids long. The V gene end was trimmed by 6 bases and the J gene end by 5 bases; junction bases not matched to a gene: 4. This CDR3 is CAIRSQGDEQYF. The CDR3 nucleotides read TGTGCCATCAGGAGCCAGGGGGACGAGCAGTACTTC.

V usage is TRBV2 and J usage is TRBJ2-1, with D tentatively TRBD2 (5 bases). This CDR3 contains 13 residues. Trimming removed 2 bases at V and 3 bases at J, with 5 bases between. Germline assignment: CDR1 SNHLY and CDR2 FYNNEI. CDR3 bases: TGTGCCAGCAGTGAAACTAGCTACAATGAGCAGTTCTTC. Translating gives CASSETSYNEQFF. The whole variable domain, filled in from reference TRBV2 and TRBJ2-1, reads EPEVTQTPSHQVTQMGQEVILRCVPISNHLYFYWYRQILGQKVEFLVSFYNNEISEKSEIFDDQFSVERPDGSNFTLKIRSTKLEDSAMYFCASSETSYNEQFFGPGTRLTVL.

V is TRBV6-4 and J is TRBJ1-4, with unresolved D. The CDR3 is 14 residues long. Trimming pared 2 bases from V and 7 bases from J, leaving 11 bases between. The V gene's germline CDR1 is MRHNA and CDR2 SNTAGT. CDR3 nucleotide sequence: TGTGCCAGCAGTGACAGGGATGGGAGTGAAAAACTGTTTTTT. Amino acids: CASSDRDGSEKLFF.